This T cell receptor (beta chain) was sequenced during a study of T cells in Graves' hyperthyroidism and ophthalmopathy. Findings and caveats of the study: A median around 5.9 months before onset, the model predicted ophthalmopathy. Stable hyperthyroidism and ophthalmopathy were separated using 13 V-J signatures.

This clonotype was detected only a few times. Its antigen remains unidentified. Reasons for excluding patients were uncontrolled infection, other autoimmune disease, pregnancy or lactation. Each diagnosis was grounded in clinical symptoms, serum thyroxine and TRAb, thyroid ultrasound, and orbital computed tomography. Using RNA transcripts as the source, TCR beta CDR3 regions were amplified. With the HTBI primer set, the TCR CDR3 went through a first round of RT-PCR. TCRdb re-called the multiplex PCR reads through MiXCR, storing one row per CDR3 protein. The sample holds hundreds of thousands of distinct CDR3 sequences; 15% to 19% are singletons and the top ten take around 7.3%. The germline CDR1 and CDR2 sequences are LNHDA and SQIVND (reference sequence). The CDR3 covers 13 residues. Between the trimmed V and J ends, which lost 1 base and 2 bases, there was a span of 5 bases.

The chain combines TRBV19 with TRBJ1-2; no clear D gene. The sequencing sample was made of blood. The TCR comes from a woman between 18 and 30 years old with Graves' hyperthyroidism. DNA for the CDR3: TGTGCCAGTAGTATAGGCACGAACTATGGCTACACCTTC. Its translation: CASSIGTNYGYTF.